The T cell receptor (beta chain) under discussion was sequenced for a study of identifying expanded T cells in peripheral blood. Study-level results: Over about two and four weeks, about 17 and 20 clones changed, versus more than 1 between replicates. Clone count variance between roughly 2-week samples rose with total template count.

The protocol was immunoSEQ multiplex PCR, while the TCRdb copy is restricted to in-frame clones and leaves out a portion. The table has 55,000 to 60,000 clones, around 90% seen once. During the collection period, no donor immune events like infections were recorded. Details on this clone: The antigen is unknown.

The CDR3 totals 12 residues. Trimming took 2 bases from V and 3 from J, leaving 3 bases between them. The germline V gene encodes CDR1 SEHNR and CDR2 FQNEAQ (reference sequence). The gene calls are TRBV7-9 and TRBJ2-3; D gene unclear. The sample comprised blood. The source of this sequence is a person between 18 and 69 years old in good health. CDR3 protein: CASSLSTDTQYF. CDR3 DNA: TGTGCCAGCAGCTTATCGACAGATACGCAGTATTTT.